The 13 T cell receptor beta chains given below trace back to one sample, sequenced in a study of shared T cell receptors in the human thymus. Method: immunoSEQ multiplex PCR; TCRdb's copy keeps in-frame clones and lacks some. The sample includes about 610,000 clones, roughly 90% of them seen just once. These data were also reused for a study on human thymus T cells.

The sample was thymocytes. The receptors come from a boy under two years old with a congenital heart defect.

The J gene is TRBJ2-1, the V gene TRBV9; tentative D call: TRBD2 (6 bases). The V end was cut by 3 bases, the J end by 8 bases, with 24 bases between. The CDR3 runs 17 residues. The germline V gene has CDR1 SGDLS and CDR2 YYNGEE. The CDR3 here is CASSEPAGRGIFDEQFF. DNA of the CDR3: TGTGCCAGCAGCGAACCCGCAGGGCGCGGGATATTCGATGAGCAGTTCTTC.

The DNA of the CDR3 is TGTGCCAGCAGCCTAGGGGAGCGGGAGGGCCCCTACGAGCAGTACTTC. It specifies CASSLGEREGPYEQYF. The chain employs TRBV7-6 and TRBJ2-7, with 10 nucleotides matching TRBD2. This CDR3 region has 16 residues. Germline V CDR1 and CDR2: SGHVS, FNYEAQ. V trimming: 5 bases; J trimming: 2 bases; junction bases outside the gene matches: 9.

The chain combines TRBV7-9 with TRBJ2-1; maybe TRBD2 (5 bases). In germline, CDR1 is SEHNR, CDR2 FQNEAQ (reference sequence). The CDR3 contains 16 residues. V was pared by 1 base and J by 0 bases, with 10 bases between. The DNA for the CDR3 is TGTGCCAGCAGCTTAGGGCTAGCAGGCTCCTACAATGAGCAGTTCTTC. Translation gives CASSLGLAGSYNEQFF.

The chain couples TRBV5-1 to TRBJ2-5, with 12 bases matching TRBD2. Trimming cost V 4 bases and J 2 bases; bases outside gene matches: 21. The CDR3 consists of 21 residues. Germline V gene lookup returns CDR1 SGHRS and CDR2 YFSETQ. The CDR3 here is CASSGTGRRLAGVRGQETQYF. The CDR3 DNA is TGCGCCAGCAGCGGGACGGGAAGAAGACTAGCGGGAGTACGGGGGCAAGAGACCCAGTACTTC.

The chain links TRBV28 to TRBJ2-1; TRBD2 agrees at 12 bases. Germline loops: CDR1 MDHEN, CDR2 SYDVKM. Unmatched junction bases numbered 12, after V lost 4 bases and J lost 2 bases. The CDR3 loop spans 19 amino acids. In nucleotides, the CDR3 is TGTGCCAGCAGTTCCCCCGCCGCGCTAGCGGGAGGGGCCTACAATGAGCAGTTCTTC. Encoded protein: CASSSPAALAGGAYNEQFF.

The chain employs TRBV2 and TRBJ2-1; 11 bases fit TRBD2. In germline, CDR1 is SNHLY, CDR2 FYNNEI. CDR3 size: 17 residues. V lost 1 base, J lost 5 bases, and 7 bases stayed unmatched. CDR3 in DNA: TGTGCCAGCAGTGAAGGAAGCGGGACTAGCGGTAACAATGAGCAGTTCTTC. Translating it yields CASSEGSGTSGNNEQFF.

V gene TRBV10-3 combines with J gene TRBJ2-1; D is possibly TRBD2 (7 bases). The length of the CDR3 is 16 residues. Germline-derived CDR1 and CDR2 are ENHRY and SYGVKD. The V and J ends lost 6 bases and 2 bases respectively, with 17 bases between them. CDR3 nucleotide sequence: TGTGCCATCAGCCCTGGGGGCGGGAGAACCTACAATGAGCAGTTCTTC. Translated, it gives CAISPGGGRTYNEQFF.

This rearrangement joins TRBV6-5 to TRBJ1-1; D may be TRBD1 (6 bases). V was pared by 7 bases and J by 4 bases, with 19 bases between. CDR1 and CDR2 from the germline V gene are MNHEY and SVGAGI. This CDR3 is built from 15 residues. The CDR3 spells CASTYGAGAGTEAFF. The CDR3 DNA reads TGTGCCAGCACCTATGGAGCGGGGGCAGGCACTGAAGCTTTCTTT.

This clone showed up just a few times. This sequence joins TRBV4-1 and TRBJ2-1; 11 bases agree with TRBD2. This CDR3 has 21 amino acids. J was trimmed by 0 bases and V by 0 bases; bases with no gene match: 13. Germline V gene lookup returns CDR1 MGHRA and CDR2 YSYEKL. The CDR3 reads CASSQETPGLADISSYNEQFF. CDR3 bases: TGCGCCAGCAGCCAAGAGACCCCGGGACTAGCGGACATCAGCTCCTACAATGAGCAGTTCTTC.

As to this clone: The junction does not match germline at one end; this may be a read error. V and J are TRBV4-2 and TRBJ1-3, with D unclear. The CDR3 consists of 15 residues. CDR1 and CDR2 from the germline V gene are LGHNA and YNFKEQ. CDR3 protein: CASRHRRVSGNTIYF. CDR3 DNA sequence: TGTGCGAGCAGGCATCGGAGAGTCTCTGGAAACACCATATATTTT.

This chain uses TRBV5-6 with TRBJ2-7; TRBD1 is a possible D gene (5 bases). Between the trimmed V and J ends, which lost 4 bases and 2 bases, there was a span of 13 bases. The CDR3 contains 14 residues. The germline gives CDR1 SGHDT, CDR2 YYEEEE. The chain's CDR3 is CASSLTGAAYEQYF. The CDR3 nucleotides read TGTGCCAGCAGCCTTACAGGCGCTGCCTACGAGCAGTACTTC.

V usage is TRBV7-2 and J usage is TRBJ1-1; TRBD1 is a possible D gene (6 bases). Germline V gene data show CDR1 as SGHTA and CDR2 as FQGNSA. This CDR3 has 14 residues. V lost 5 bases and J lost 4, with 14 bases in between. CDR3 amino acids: CASSAEGDLTEAFF. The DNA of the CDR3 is TGTGCCAGCAGCGCCGAGGGGGATCTCACTGAAGCTTTCTTT.

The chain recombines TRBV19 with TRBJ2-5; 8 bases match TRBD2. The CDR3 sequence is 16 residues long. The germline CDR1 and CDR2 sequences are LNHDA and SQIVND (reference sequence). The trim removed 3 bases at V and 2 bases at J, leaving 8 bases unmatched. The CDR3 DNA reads TGTGCCAGTAGTATTAGGGGACTAGACGTACAAGAGACCCAGTACTTC. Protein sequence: CASSIRGLDVQETQYF.